Given below is one T cell receptor beta chain in context. The antigen is not known. This sample is drawn from a study of T-cell memory formation after mild COVID-19. General study points: A balance of CD4 and CD8 characterized clones contracting day 15 to 85, whereas later expanders leaned CD4+.

Trimming stripped 0 bases from V and 5 bases from J, with 11 bases between. Germline CDR1 is SGHNT and CDR2 is YYREEE (reference sequence). This CDR3 contains 14 residues. TCRdb reprocessed the 5' RACE reads via MiXCR and lists one record per CDR3 protein. The sample shows 45,000 to 65,000 distinct CDR3 sequences, 9.5% of them seen only once. The source of this sequence is a man aged 18 to 29 who had mild COVID-19 (a few samples of this study predate the infection). Cell type and time point are not known. Source material: PBMCs or a T cell subset sorted from them (not recorded which). This chain links TRBV5-4 with TRBJ2-5; D is uncertain. This CDR3 reads CASSLALSKETQYF. CDR3 nucleotides: TGTGCCAGCAGCTTGGCCCTTAGCAAGGAGACCCAGTACTTC.